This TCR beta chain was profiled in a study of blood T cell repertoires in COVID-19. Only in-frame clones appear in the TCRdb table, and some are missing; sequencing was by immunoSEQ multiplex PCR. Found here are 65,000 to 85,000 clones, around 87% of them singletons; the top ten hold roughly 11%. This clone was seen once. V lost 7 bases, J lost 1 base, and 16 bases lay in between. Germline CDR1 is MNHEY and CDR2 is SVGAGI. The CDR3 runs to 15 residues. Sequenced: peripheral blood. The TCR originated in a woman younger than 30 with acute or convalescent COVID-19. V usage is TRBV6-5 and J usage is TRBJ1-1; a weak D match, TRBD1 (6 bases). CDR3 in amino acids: CASKSPQGWNTEAFF. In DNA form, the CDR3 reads TGTGCCAGCAAATCCCCCCAGGGGTGGAACACTGAAGCTTTCTTT.